Here is one T cell receptor (beta chain) with its context. What it recognizes is unknown. The data were obtained in a study of cytomegalovirus exposure and HLA in healthy donors. Study summary: Within the Caucasian-associated ancestry cluster were roughly 79% of the 300 to 450 genotyped donors. Study findings and constraints: Later on, analysis showed that most CMV-associated TCR beta chains appeared to be HLA-restricted.

Amplification used 60 Vbeta primers and 13 Jbeta primers. TCRdb's table, derived via immunoSEQ multiplex PCR, lists solely in-frame clones and lacks some. Here the sample spans around 85,000 clones, 74% being singletons. The CDR3 is 14 residues long. The V and J ends lost 5 bases and 3 bases respectively, with 13 bases between them. Germline values: CDR1 LNHDA, CDR2 SQIVND (reference sequence). Among the donors, all were healthy bone marrow donors. This chain connects TRBV19 to TRBJ2-5; tentative D call: TRBD1 (6 bases). Sequencing was performed on PBMCs. This receptor was identified in a man aged 30-40 years in good health and CMV-seropositive. In nucleotides, the CDR3 is TGTGCCAGTAGTTTCCGACAGGATGAAGAGACCCAGTACTTC. This gives the protein CASSFRQDEETQYF.